This T cell receptor beta chain is drawn from a study of shared clonotypes between healthy human individuals. The study, taken as a whole, reports: An effect of sequencing depth on clonotype sharing among donors was expected.

CDR1 and CDR2 from the germline V gene are SEHNR and FQNEAQ (reference sequence). This CDR3 is built from 13 residues. Details on this clone: The target antigen is unknown. At one end the junction does not follow the germline gene, possibly because of a read error. Distinct nucleotide sequences in the sample also encode this CDR3.

Some clones are missing from TCRdb's copy, which holds only in-frame ones; the method was immunoSEQ multiplex PCR. This table holds about 2,500,000 clones, about 92% found once. V gene TRBV7-9 combines with J gene TRBJ2-2, with a possible D match to TRBD1 (5 bases). The origin of this receptor is a young man in good health. Sequenced: naive CD4+ T cells sorted from blood. Subset denoted: CD45RA+ positively selected. DNA of the CDR3: TGTGCCAGCACCTTAGGGGAAACCGGGGAGCTGTTTTTT. Its protein product is CASTLGETGELFF.